One and the same sample provided the 12 T cell receptor beta chains below, sequenced in a study of blood T cell repertoires in COVID-19. Repertoires were generated with immunoSEQ multiplex PCR, while TCRdb's copy carries only in-frame clones and drops some. Of about 210,000 clones in the sample, 84% were seen once. Sequencing input: peripheral blood. The receptors shown here come from a woman in her forties or fifties with active or convalescent COVID-19.

The rearrangement uses TRBV18 and TRBJ2-1; 15 bases are a match to TRBD2. The CDR3 consists of 14 residues. With 0 bases clipped from V and 13 bases from J, the junction kept 1 base outside the gene matches. The germline V gene has CDR1 KGHSH and CDR2 LQKENI. Here the CDR3 reads CASSPPGLAGGQFF. CDR3 in DNA: TGTGCCAGCTCACCACCGGGACTAGCGGGGGGACAGTTCTTC.

This sequence joins TRBV28 and TRBJ2-7; 8 positions match TRBD1. V shed 7 bases, J shed 2 bases, and the junction held 10 bases outside the gene matches. The CDR3 loop spans 15 amino acids. Per the germline V gene, CDR1 is MDHEN and CDR2 is SYDVKM. Here the CDR3 reads CASIQGQGSPYEQYF. The CDR3 DNA sequence: TGTGCCAGCATCCAAGGACAGGGATCTCCCTACGAGCAGTACTTC.

This chain uses TRBV7-9 with TRBJ1-2; 9 nucleotides match TRBD1. The V gene's germline CDR1 is SEHNR and CDR2 FQNEAQ (reference sequence). The CDR3 is made up of 14 amino acids. J lost 7 bases, V lost 5 bases, and 8 bases had no gene match. The CDR3 here is CASSLTGGSGGYTF. CDR3 coding DNA: TGTGCCAGCAGCCTCACAGGGGGCTCGGGTGGCTACACCTTC.

This clone was picked up a small number of times. The chain couples TRBV21-1 to TRBJ2-1; the D call of TRBD2 is as the table states it, not checked on the DNA. TRBV21-1 is termed a pseudogene. CDR3 length: 14 amino acids. CDR3 amino acids: CASRTSGSQHEQFF. In nucleotides, the CDR3 is TGTGCCAGTCGAACTAGCGGGAGCCAACATGAGCAGTTCTTC.

The rearrangement joins TRBV10-3 to TRBJ1-2, with D perhaps matching TRBD1 (5 bases). Germline CDR1 ENHRY, CDR2 SYGVKD. Trimming shortened V by 4 bases and J by 5 bases, and 11 bases separated the two germline ends. The CDR3 has 13 residues. CDR3 residues: CAISAEPGYGYTF. The CDR3 DNA follows: TGTGCCATCAGTGCTGAGCCAGGGTATGGCTACACCTTC.

The chain has TRBV6-5 and TRBJ1-1; the D is unclear. Germline-derived CDR1 and CDR2 are MNHEY and SVGAGI. The CDR3 totals 13 residues. The V and J ends lost 10 bases and 1 base respectively, with 13 bases between them. CDR3 amino acids: CATSDGRNTEAFF. The CDR3, as DNA: TGTGCCACCTCGGACGGGAGGAACACTGAAGCTTTCTTT.

The genes are TRBV7-9 and TRBJ1-6, with a tentative D call TRBD1 (5 bases). Germline loops: CDR1 SEHNR, CDR2 FQNEAQ (reference sequence). The CDR3 loop spans 14 amino acids. V shed 1 base and J shed 10 bases, with 11 bases lying between them. CDR3 region: CASSLGGEGSPLHF. The DNA of the CDR3 is TGTGCCAGCAGCTTAGGGGGGGAAGGATCACCCCTCCACTTT.

The chain joins TRBV19 to TRBJ1-1; 9 nucleotides line up with TRBD1. Germline CDR1 is LNHDA and CDR2 is SQIVND (reference sequence). Unmatched junction bases numbered 5, after V lost 8 bases and J lost 1 base. The CDR3 is 14 residues long. This chain's CDR3 is CASHRTGENTEAFF. The CDR3 nucleotides are TGTGCCAGTCACAGGACAGGGGAGAACACTGAAGCTTTCTTT.

This clone has a handful of counts. The chain links TRBV6-5 to TRBJ2-3; 9 bases line up with TRBD2. Germline CDR1 is MNHEY and CDR2 is SVGAGI. The CDR3 covers 14 residues. CDR3 nucleotide sequence: TGTGCTAGTCGATCGGGGCGGGAGGGGCAGACGCAGTATTTT. Its protein product is CASRSGREGQTQYF.

In nucleotides, the CDR3 is TGTGCCAGCAGCCAAGAAAGGACGTCTAGCCGCTGGACCGGGGAGCTGTTTTTT. It translates to CASSQERTSSRWTGELFF. The gene calls are TRBV14 and TRBJ2-2; maybe TRBD2 (5 bases). CDR3 size: 18 residues. Germline V gene lookup returns CDR1 SGHDN and CDR2 FVKESK. Trimming cost V 0 bases and J 5 bases, with 19 bases left between them.

V and J are TRBV5-5 and TRBJ2-5, with D possibly matching TRBD2 (5 bases). CDR1 SGHKS and CDR2 YYEKEE come from the germline V gene (reference sequence). There are 15 residues in the CDR3. The germline V and J ends were trimmed by 0 bases and 4 bases, with 13 bases remaining between them. Written as DNA, the CDR3 is TGTGCCAGCAGCTTGGCTTTAGCAGGAGGAGAGACCCAGTACTTC. The encoded protein is CASSLALAGGETQYF.

J is TRBJ2-3 and V is TRBV5-4, with 14 bases lining up with TRBD2. The CDR3 loop spans 18 amino acids. Germline assignment: CDR1 SGHNT and CDR2 YYREEE (reference sequence). Losses at the gene ends were 4 bases for V and 3 bases for J; bases not matched to a gene: 10. The CDR3 region has the DNA TGTGCCAGCAGCAAGGGGACTAGCGGGAGTCTGAGGACAGATACGCAGTATTTT. Encoded protein: CASSKGTSGSLRTDTQYF.